This entry describes one TCR beta chain. Repertoires were generated with immunoSEQ multiplex PCR, while TCRdb's copy carries only in-frame clones and drops some. Among roughly 50,000 clones, 70% to 90% were seen once, and the ten largest hold roughly 13%. This specimen comes from a study of blood T cell repertoires in COVID-19. Overall study context: The United States, Italy and Spain provided the acute and convalescent COVID-19 samples. T cells, B-cell-depleted T cells, or PBMCs supplied cDNA or gDNA.

The ends were cut back, 1 base at V and 5 bases at J, with 14 bases in the middle. This CDR3 is built from 15 residues. In germline, CDR1 is LGHDT, CDR2 YNNKEL (reference sequence). This rearrangement joins TRBV3-1 (or the pseudogene TRBV3-2) to TRBJ1-1, with D tentatively TRBD1 (5 bases). The source material was peripheral blood. This receptor was taken from a woman in her sixties or seventies with active COVID-19. CDR3 residues: CASSQAPPRGTEAFF. The DNA for the CDR3 is TGTGCCAGCAGCCAAGCTCCCCCCCGGGGGACTGAAGCTTTCTTT.